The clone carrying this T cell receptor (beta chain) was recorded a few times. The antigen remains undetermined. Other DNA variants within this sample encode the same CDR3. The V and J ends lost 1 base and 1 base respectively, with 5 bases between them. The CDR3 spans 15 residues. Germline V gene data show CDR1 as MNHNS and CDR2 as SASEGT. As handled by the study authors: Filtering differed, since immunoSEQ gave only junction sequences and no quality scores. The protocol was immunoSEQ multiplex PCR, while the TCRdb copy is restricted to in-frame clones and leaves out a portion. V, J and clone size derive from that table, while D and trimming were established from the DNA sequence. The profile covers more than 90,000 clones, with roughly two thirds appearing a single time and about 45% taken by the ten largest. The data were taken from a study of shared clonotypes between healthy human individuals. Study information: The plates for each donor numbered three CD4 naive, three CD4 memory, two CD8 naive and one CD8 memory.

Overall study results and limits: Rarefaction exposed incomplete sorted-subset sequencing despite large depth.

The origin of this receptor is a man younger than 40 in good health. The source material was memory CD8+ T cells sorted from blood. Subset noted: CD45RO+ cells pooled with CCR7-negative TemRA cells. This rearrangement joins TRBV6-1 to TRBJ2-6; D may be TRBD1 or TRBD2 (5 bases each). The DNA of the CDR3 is TGTGCCAGCAGTGAAGGGGGGTCTGGGGCCAACGTCCTGACTTTC. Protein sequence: CASSEGGSGANVLTF.